The sequence of this T cell receptor (beta chain) was determined in a study of control samples from healthy donors and cancer patients. TCRdb keeps only in-frame clones here, not all; method: immunoSEQ multiplex PCR. The repertoire holds under 85,000 clones, about 80% seen once, with about 3% in the top ten. Sequenced: PBMCs. The origin of this receptor is a woman aged 50 to 65 with lung cancer.

This CDR3 reads CATSEGGGNTEAFF. In nucleotides, the CDR3 is TGTGCCACCAGTGAAGGCGGGGGGAACACTGAAGCTTTCTTT. The chain recombines TRBV24-1 with TRBJ1-1; a possible D gene is TRBD1 (5 bases). Germline values: CDR1 KGHDR, CDR2 SFDVKD. The CDR3 contains 14 residues. Trimming took off 4 bases at V and 1 base at J, with 9 bases between the two ends.